This T cell receptor (beta chain) comes out of a study of Graves' ophthalmopathy and Graves' hyperthyroidism. Study-wide background: Peripheral blood sampling occurred at initial diagnosis, before any treatment. The study's findings and limits: Also, most clonotypes expanded in the thyroid above 0.001 frequency appeared in blood. Built on 13 signatures, a model told ophthalmopathy apart from stable hyperthyroidism with about 88% sensitivity and almost 84% specificity.

Concerning this clonotype itself: Its antigen is unknown.

Investigators amplified TCR beta CDR3 regions from RNA transcripts. RT-PCR with HTBI primers came first, then second-round multiplex PCR. TCRdb passed the multiplex PCR reads through MiXCR, listing each CDR3 protein once. The sample holds 650,000 to 800,000 distinct CDR3 sequences, roughly 39% seen once. The CDR3 is 17 amino acids. With V trimmed by 3 bases and J by 0 bases, 5 bases remained unmatched. Per the germline V gene, CDR1 is SGHAT and CDR2 is FQNNGV. All donors with ophthalmopathy were recorded as having moderate-to-severe activity, CAS ≥3, NOSPECS ≥4 and a duration under 3 months. The receptor was isolated from an adult man with Graves' ophthalmopathy. Sequencing used peripheral blood. The gene calls are TRBV11-2 and TRBJ1-4, with 9 bases that match TRBD1. In DNA, the CDR3 is TGTGCCAGCAGCTTTTCGACAGGGGGGGCAACTAATGAAAAACTGTTTTTT. This sequence encodes CASSFSTGGATNEKLFF. Full variable domain (rest looked up from reference TRBV11-2 and TRBJ1-4): EAGVAQSPRYKIIEKRQSVAFWCNPISGHATLYWYQQILGQGPKLLIQFQNNGVVDDSQLPKDRFSAERLKGVDSTLKIQPAKLEDSAVYLCASSFSTGGATNEKLFFGSGTQLSVL.